One sample yielded the 28 T cell receptor beta chains listed below, sequenced in a study of human T cells and chemical hapten exposure (TCRdb year 2021). According to the study, the label for this sample's time point signals: patch test 2, 6 weeks after DPC sensitization. The intended sense of this specimen's treatment or condition label: therapeutic diphenylcyclopropenone sensitization with weekly scalp DPC. Library method: RACE. The sequencing machine was a NextSeq 500. TCRdb itself trimmed the public reads at Q25 with fastp, ran MiXCR and retained productive beta chains. Rows matching on CDR3 protein sequence are summarized as one entry with the most common DNA and genes. The sample includes approximately 89,000 distinct CDR3 sequences, with around 9.6% observed a single time. Around 2.5% of the sample is held by the ten biggest clonotypes. Sample: whole blood, taken in connection with sensitization to the hapten diphenylcyclopropenone (DPC). The source of these receptors is a woman aged 25 to 39 with alopecia areata. Some clones in this sample may be carry-over from other donors' samples.

At least ten counts were recorded for this clonotype. This sequence joins TRBV29-1 and TRBJ1-6; D remains unclear. Trimming stripped 5 bases from V and 0 bases from J, with 8 bases between. Germline lookup yields CDR1 SQVTM and CDR2 ANQGSEA. The CDR3 spans 14 residues. This chain's CDR3 is CSVKDSSYNSPLHF. The CDR3 DNA follows: TGCAGCGTTAAGGATAGCTCCTATAATTCACCCCTCCACTTT.

This clonotype was recorded only once. The chain links TRBV6-2 or TRBV6-3 to TRBJ1-5, with D possibly TRBD1 on 6 matching bases. This CDR3 has 14 residues. V shed 9 bases and J shed 1 base, with 13 bases lying between them. Per germline, CDR1 MNHEY and CDR2 SVGEGT. CDR3 sequence: CASTTGASNQPQHF. The CDR3 nucleotides read TGTGCCAGTACAACGGGGGCAAGCAATCAGCCCCAGCATTTT.

V and J are TRBV2 and TRBJ2-7; tentative D call: TRBD2 (6 bases). Germline-derived CDR1 and CDR2 are SNHLY and FYNNEI. This CDR3 is 18 amino acids long. V dropped 4 bases and J dropped 0 bases, with 22 bases sitting between them. CDR3 DNA sequence: TGTGCCAGCAGTGGGGGGGTGATGACAGAGATAGCCTCCTACGAGCAGTACTTC. Protein: CASSGGVMTEIASYEQYF. Variable domain in full (rest from reference TRBV2 and TRBJ2-7): EPEVTQTPSHQVTQMGQEVILRCVPISNHLYFYWYRQILGQKVEFLVSFYNNEISEKSEIFDDQFSVERPDGSNFTLKIRSTKLEDSAMYFCASSGGVMTEIASYEQYFGPGTRLTVT.

The table lists this clonotype with a few counts. The genes are TRBV28 and TRBJ2-3; possible D gene TRBD1, 5 bases. This CDR3 is 15 amino acids long. Germline V gene data show CDR1 as MDHEN and CDR2 as SYDVKM. V gave up 2 bases and J gave up 6 bases, with 15 bases separating them. CDR3 bases: TGTGCCAGCAGTTTACAGGCTCCATCAGGGGATACGCAGTATTTT. As protein: CASSLQAPSGDTQYF.

The chain links TRBV5-8 to TRBJ2-7, with 8 bases fitting TRBD1. The germline V gene encodes CDR1 SGHTS and CDR2 YDEGEE. V lost 1 base, J lost 3 bases, and 6 bases stayed unmatched. The length of the CDR3 is 15 residues. CDR3 DNA: TGTGCCAGCAGCTTGTACGGGACAGGCCTCTACGAGCAGTACTTC. Amino acids: CASSLYGTGLYEQYF. The whole variable domain, remainder taken from reference TRBV5-8 and TRBJ2-7, is EAGVTQSPTHLIKTRGQQATLRCSPISGHTSVYWYQQALGLGLQFLLWYDEGEERNRGNFPPRFSGRQFPNYSSELNVNALELEDSALYLCASSLYGTGLYEQYFGPGTRLTVT.

This clonotype has a handful of counts. The chain recombines TRBV6-6 with TRBJ2-5; 8 bases map to TRBD2. With 0 bases clipped from V and 6 bases from J, the junction kept 12 bases outside the gene matches. CDR1 MNHNY and CDR2 SVGAGI come from the germline V gene (reference sequence). CDR3 size: 17 residues. In DNA form, the CDR3 reads TGTGCCAGCAGTTACTCAAATGGAGCGGGGGTGGATCAGACCCAGTACTTC. Its protein is CASSYSNGAGVDQTQYF.

This chain joins TRBV28 and TRBJ1-2; the D is unclear. CDR1 is MDHEN, CDR2 SYDVKM, per germline. The ends were cut back, 4 bases at V and 4 bases at J, with 13 bases in the middle. This CDR3 is 14 amino acids long. CDR3 sequence: CASSSKPGIYGYTF. The CDR3 region has the DNA TGTGCCAGCAGTTCGAAGCCCGGAATCTATGGCTACACCTTC.

The gene calls are TRBV12-3 or TRBV12-4 and TRBJ2-2, with 7 bases matching TRBD2. The CDR3 is 14 amino acids. The J segment lost 6 bases and the V segment lost 5 bases, leaving 6 bases of the junction unmatched. The CDR3 reads CASSQLAEAGELFF. CDR3 in DNA: TGTGCCAGCAGTCAGCTAGCGGAAGCCGGGGAGCTGTTTTTT.

This clonotype was counted at least ten times. At one boundary the junction diverges from the germline segment, which might be a read error. The rearrangement uses TRBV7-2 and TRBJ2-1; 10 bases are a match to TRBD2. The CDR3 has 13 residues. In germline, CDR1 is SGHTA, CDR2 FQGNSA. CDR3 residues: CASSTTSGNVQFF. The CDR3 nucleotides read TGTGCCAGCAGCACTACTAGCGGGAATGTGCAGTTCTTC. Filled out from reference TRBV7-2 and TRBJ2-1, the complete variable domain reads GAGVSQSPSNKVTEKGKDVELRCDPISGHTALYWYRQSLGQGLEFLIYFQGNSAPDKSGLPSDRFSAERTGGSVSTLTIQRTQQEDSAVYLCASSTTSGNVQFFGPGTRLTVL.

This clonotype was recorded many times. This chain uses TRBV7-6 with TRBJ2-3, with D perhaps matching TRBD1 (6 bases). From germline, CDR1 is SGHVS and CDR2 FNYEAQ. The CDR3 has 16 residues. V lost 5 bases to trimming and J lost 1 base, with 16 bases between them. This CDR3 is CASSRITGTGTDTQYF. The DNA of the CDR3 is TGTGCCAGCAGCCGCATCACAGGGACGGGCACAGATACGCAGTATTTT.

The rearrangement joins TRBV28 to TRBJ1-1; D uncertain. V shed 1 base and J shed 6 bases, with 18 bases lying between them. Per germline, CDR1 MDHEN and CDR2 SYDVKM. The CDR3 extends over 16 amino acids. CDR3 loop: CASSLSEAGPISEAFF. The CDR3 nucleotides are TGTGCCAGCAGTTTATCGGAGGCTGGACCCATCTCTGAAGCTTTCTTT.

This clonotype was detected only a few times. The chain recombines TRBV28 with TRBJ1-1; D call uncertain. The V gene's germline CDR1 is MDHEN and CDR2 SYDVKM. V gave up 7 bases and J gave up 4 bases, with 19 bases separating them. CDR3 length: 15 residues. The CDR3 nucleotides read TGTGCCAGCACACTGGGAGCCCTCCGCGGCACTGAAGCTTTCTTT. It is translated as CASTLGALRGTEAFF.

This clonotype was recorded many times. The CDR3 DNA reads as TGTGCCAGCAGTTTAACGGGTTCGCAGGGACAGGGAGGCTACACCTTC. Amino acid sequence: CASSLTGSQGQGGYTF. The chain uses TRBV12-3 or TRBV12-4 and TRBJ1-2; 9 bases map to TRBD1. V shed 2 bases, J shed 8 bases, and the junction held 12 bases outside the gene matches. The CDR3 is 16 residues long.

This clonotype has ten or more counts. V usage is TRBV24-1 and J usage is TRBJ2-2; TRBD1 is a possible D gene (5 bases). With 6 bases removed from V and 6 bases from J, the gap between germline ends came to 16 bases. The CDR3 sequence is 15 residues long. Germline-derived CDR1 and CDR2 are KGHDR and SFDVKD. In DNA, the CDR3 is TGTGCCACCAGTCTAGGGGCCATCCGGCCCGGGGAGCTGTTTTTT. Translation gives CATSLGAIRPGELFF.

This chain connects TRBV5-8 to TRBJ1-2; D possibly corresponds to TRBD1 (5 bases). Per the germline V gene, CDR1 is SGHTS and CDR2 is YDEGEE. The germline V and J ends were trimmed by 4 bases and 2 bases, with 9 bases remaining between them. CDR3 length: 13 amino acids. The CDR3 DNA is TGTGCCAGCAGCCTTAGACAGAACTATGGCTACACCTTC. This encodes CASSLRQNYGYTF.

This clonotype was detected ten times or more. This chain links TRBV4-1 with TRBJ1-5; maybe TRBD1 (6 bases). The V end was cut by 0 bases, the J end by 4 bases, with 19 bases between. CDR3 size: 18 residues. The germline CDR1 and CDR2 sequences are MGHRA and YSYEKL. DNA of the CDR3: TGCGCCAGCAGCCAAGATCCCCCGCAGGGAGGACAGAATCAGCCCCAGCATTTT. Its protein product is CASSQDPPQGGQNQPQHF.

The chain employs TRBV27 and TRBJ1-5; maybe TRBD1 (5 bases). Germline V gives CDR1 MNHEY, CDR2 SMNVEV (reference sequence). The germline V and J ends were trimmed by 10 bases and 2 bases, with 12 bases remaining between them. The CDR3 is 13 residues long. CDR3 in amino acids: CATGGLGNQPQHF. DNA for the CDR3: TGTGCCACCGGGGGGTTAGGCAATCAGCCCCAGCATTTT.

This clonotype was counted at least ten times. The chain uses TRBV7-6 and TRBJ2-3, with D possibly being TRBD1 or TRBD2 (7 bases each). The V and J ends lost 5 bases and 5 bases respectively, with 11 bases between them. This CDR3 has 13 residues. Germline loops: CDR1 SGHVS, CDR2 FNYEAQ. The CDR3 sequence: CASSPGGGDTQYF. The CDR3 DNA reads TGTGCCAGCAGCCCAGGGGGGGGAGATACGCAGTATTTT.

This clonotype has a count of ten or more. V is TRBV7-2 and J is TRBJ2-3; D is uncertain. Germline values: CDR1 SGHTA, CDR2 FQGNSA. Trimming shortened V by 5 bases and J by 0 bases, and 12 bases separated the two germline ends. The CDR3 totals 15 residues. The CDR3 DNA reads TGTGCCAGCAGCACCCTAGAGCTGAGCACAGATACGCAGTATTTT. This sequence encodes CASSTLELSTDTQYF.

The V and J genes are TRBV6-6 and TRBJ1-5; D remains ambiguous. This CDR3 spans 15 amino acids. The V end lost 6 bases, the J end lost 5 bases, and 17 bases lay between the germline ends. Germline loops: CDR1 MNHNY, CDR2 SVGAGI (reference sequence). CDR3 residues: CASSLWETRYQPQHF. The CDR3 coding sequence is TGTGCCAGCAGCCTGTGGGAGACCCGTTATCAGCCCCAGCATTTT.

This clonotype was recorded at least ten times. J is TRBJ2-7 and V is TRBV20-1; 10 bases are shared with TRBD2. The J segment lost 0 bases and the V segment lost 5 bases, leaving 7 bases of the junction unmatched. The CDR3 totals 15 residues. CDR1 DFQATT and CDR2 SNEGSKA come from the germline V gene (reference sequence). The CDR3 loop is CSAHRASGSSYEQYF. CDR3 sequence (DNA): TGCAGTGCTCACCGTGCTAGCGGGAGCTCCTACGAGCAGTACTTC.

The sample holds many counts of this clonotype. CDR3 DNA sequence: TGCAGTGCGGAGAGCGGGGGGGCCTCTGAGCAGTTCTTC. This sequence encodes CSAESGGASEQFF. The chain couples TRBV20-1 to TRBJ2-1; 10 positions agree with TRBD2. The CDR3 has 13 amino acids. With 6 bases clipped from V and 9 bases from J, the junction kept 8 bases outside the gene matches. The germline V gene encodes CDR1 DFQATT and CDR2 SNEGSKA (reference sequence).

The rearrangement uses TRBV12-3 or TRBV12-4 and TRBJ2-1, with D hard to call. The CDR3 spans 15 residues. V was shortened by 8 bases and J by 12 bases, with 26 bases between the two germline ends. This CDR3 reads CASRISGILPPGQFF. In DNA, the CDR3 is TGTGCCAGCCGGATCTCCGGAATCTTACCTCCCGGGCAGTTCTTC.

This clonotype was observed many times. The rearrangement joins TRBV4-3 to TRBJ1-4; D not resolved. Germline loops: CDR1 LGHNA, CDR2 YSLEER. Trimming cost V 1 base and J 4 bases, with 7 bases left between them. The length of the CDR3 is 14 residues. The CDR3 loop reads CASSQGQFNEKLFF. The DNA for the CDR3 is TGCGCCAGCAGCCAAGGCCAGTTTAATGAAAAACTGTTTTTT.

This clonotype has at least ten counts. V and J are TRBV6-5 and TRBJ2-2; 7 bases agree with TRBD1. The CDR3 spans 15 residues. V shed 6 bases, J shed 3 bases, and the junction held 7 bases outside the gene matches. Germline loops: CDR1 MNHEY, CDR2 SVGAGI. The CDR3 sequence is CASRRGQPHTGELFF. In DNA, the CDR3 is TGTGCCAGCAGAAGGGGACAGCCCCACACCGGGGAGCTGTTTTTT.

This clonotype was seen a few times. The V call is TRBV29-1, the J call TRBJ1-2; D might be TRBD1 (5 bases). The CDR3 contains 12 residues. Germline V gene data show CDR1 as SQVTM and CDR2 as ANQGSEA. Between the trimmed V and J ends, which lost 7 bases and 4 bases, there was a span of 13 bases. The CDR3 region has the DNA TGCAGCGCCGAGACAGCCTCCTATGGCTACACCTTC. Its translation: CSAETASYGYTF.

Many counts were recorded for this clonotype. This chain connects TRBV28 to TRBJ1-3, with D maybe TRBD1 (6 bases). The CDR3 totals 14 residues. Per germline, CDR1 MDHEN and CDR2 SYDVKM. V gave up 6 bases and J gave up 1 base, with 10 bases separating them. As DNA, the CDR3 is TGTGCCAGCAGCCAGGGGAATTCTGGAAACACCATATATTTT. Its protein is CASSQGNSGNTIYF.

This clonotype has at least ten counts. The V and J genes are TRBV6-1 and TRBJ2-1, with 9 bases identical to TRBD2. J gave up 7 bases and V 0 bases, and 7 bases lay outside the gene matches. Per the germline V gene, CDR1 is MNHNS and CDR2 is SASEGT. CDR3 length: 16 amino acids. This CDR3 reads CASSEAASGEGNEQFF. CDR3 DNA sequence: TGTGCCAGCAGTGAAGCAGCTAGCGGGGAGGGAAATGAGCAGTTCTTC.